This T cell receptor (beta chain) came from a study of T cell repertoires in cytomegalovirus infection. General study points: Within the response measured ex vivo, HLA-C-restricted CMV-specific TCR beta clonotypes were dominant.

V shed 4 bases and J shed 3 bases, with 12 bases lying between them. This CDR3 comprises 13 residues. The germline gives CDR1 SQVTM, CDR2 ANQGSEA. TCRdb reprocessed the reads via MiXCR and lists one record per CDR3 protein. This sample has around 200,000 distinct CDR3 sequences; about a sixth occur once, and the top ten carry about 25%. The table lists this clonotype with a few counts. Its matching antigen is unknown. This receptor was identified in a human donor in good health (CMV status not recorded). Some clones in this sample may be carry-over from other donors' samples. Source material: CD8+ T cells from PBMCs. This chain joins TRBV29-1 and TRBJ1-2; no clear D gene. This CDR3 reads CSVAATDDYGYTF. The DNA for the CDR3 is TGCAGCGTTGCCGCCACGGACGACTATGGCTACACCTTC.